This T cell receptor beta chain was identified during a study of blood T cell repertoires in COVID-19 (dated by TCRdb to about 2020). With regard to the full study: Samples from collaborators originated in the United States, Italy and Spain and spanned both the acute and convalescent phases of COVID-19. The material from the prospective study consisted of cDNA or gDNA derived from T cells, B-cell-depleted T cells, or PBMCs. Deeply sampled blood TCRbeta repertoires from subjects exposed to, actively infected with, or recovered from COVID-19 were included in the dataset. The repertoires were released in a freely available public database meant as a resource for research on the immune response to SARS-CoV-2. The samples were drawn from two sources: the first 160 participants of the ongoing ImmuneRACE study, and 1,254 subjects contributed by 6 global collaborators. Sample metadata almost always included a de-identified subject ID, COVID-19 status, age in years and sex. Where available, HLA class I and class II types were taken from metadata supplied by the sample provider and were not determined by assay-based typing.

The study at large found these results: The quantity of clinical and demographic metadata differed by source and by participant and was supplied without curation.

The germline V gene specifies SGHDT as CDR1 and YYEEEE as CDR2. Trimming accounts for 4 bases at V and 8 bases at J, while the number of junction bases matched to no gene is 8. From the cysteine up to the phenylalanine, the CDR3 has a length of 13 residues. The kept DNA is CDR3 alone, 39 bases in frame from the first base. TCRbeta CDR3 regions were amplified from genomic DNA using the immunoSEQ Assay, a bias-controlled multiplex PCR. Per the authors' processing: The number of nucleated cells in each sample was estimated from the amplification of reference gene primers within the assay. To quantify the absolute abundance of each unique TCRbeta CDR3 rearrangement, sequence reads were collapsed and filtered. For each sample, productive Simpson clonality was calculated by taking the square root of Simpson's diversity index across productive rearrangements. Held by TCRdb, this immuneACCESS table contains in-frame sequences only and omits some clones. Under half of the omission traces to an unresolved V gene where checked; the cause of the rest is unknown. V and J calls and clone size are as listed in that table; D and trimming were resolved from the DNA. This sample gives a few hundred thousand clones in total; around 84% of them show up just once. The ten largest clonotypes hold roughly 20% of the sample.

Participants in the prospective study were aged about 18 to 89 years, lived in some 24 United States geographic areas, and enrolled through a virtual design. In the prospective study, cohorts were assigned on the basis of participant-reported clinical history obtained from a screening survey and a study questionnaire. Recovered participants in ImmuneRACE Cohort 3 were defined as having two consecutive negative NP/OP PCR tests, clearance from a healthcare professional, or resolution of symptoms. Each participant in the prospective study had whole blood, serum and a nasopharyngeal or oropharyngeal swab collected by mobile phlebotomists. Over a roughly 2-month period, participants in the prospective study had the option of providing additional blood draws and questionnaires. Blood samples from the prospective study were shipped frozen or at room temperature prior to DNA extraction. This clone is medium-sized (0.01 to 0.1%). The antigen it binds to is not known. No qualities accompany the bases; no much larger clone lies one base away.

The TCR originated in a man aged 40-49 years who had recovered from COVID-19. Recombination joined TRBV5-6 with TRBJ1-2, with 7 bases aligning to TRBD1. What was sequenced was PBMCs or T cells enriched from blood (not recorded which). The CDR3 corresponds to CASSAGTARGYTF. The nucleotide sequence is given as TGTGCCAGCAGCGCCGGGACAGCACGGGGCTACACCTTC.